This T cell receptor beta chain is drawn from a study of CD8+CD57+ T cells in acquired aplastic anemia (dated by TCRdb to between 2018 and 2020). For the wider study: Extracted DNA from sorted CD4+ and CD8+ cells averaged approximately 3 ug, ranging from roughly 0.17 to 27.4 ug. CD8+CD57+ expansion was defined as frequency above the mean frequency observed in healthy subjects.

This clonotype occurred a few times. No antigen is known for it. Sequence at one end of the junction differs from germline and may be a read error. Flow cytometry had shown CD8+CD57+ cell expansion in the patients selected for sequencing. Severe acquired aplastic anemia was diagnosed in all patients according to International Study of Aplastic Anemia and Agranulocytosis and Camitta criteria. Patients had received no therapy at the time of blood sampling. In this study, sorted CD4+ and CD8+ T cells from the blood of healthy subjects and of severe aplastic anemia patients had their TCR repertoires deep-sequenced. In the USA, patient enrollment took place under clinicaltrials.gov protocols 00001620, 01623167, 00001397, 00071045, 00081523 and 00961064. Ficoll-Paque density gradient centrifugation was used to isolate peripheral blood mononuclear cells. Before DNA extraction, CD4+ and CD8+ T cells were sorted with FACS or magnetic beads.

Genomic DNA was used as template for profiling of TCR beta VDJ combinations and CDR3 sequences. TCR repertoire sequencing was run on an Illumina HiSeq 2000. On the authors' methods: TRBV/TRBJ rearrangement plots, CDR3 size and DJ length profiles, and Simpson's diversity index were used to evaluate the repertoires. Whichever DNA sequence was most abundant in the deep sequencing data was defined as the immunodominant clone. CDR3 amino acid sequences were checked for sharing between subjects and were compared against published repertoires and the VDJdb database. TCRdb reanalyzed the raw reads on its own, using fastp at Q25 for trimming and MiXCR for clone calling, and kept in-frame beta chains. A single entry per CDR3 protein holds the most common genes and DNA from its merged rows. The V and J calls were determined by TCRdb, not by the authors. Counted in this sample were about 160,000 distinct CDR3 sequences; roughly 48% of them appeared once. The ten largest make up roughly 30% of the sample.

What the research found in general, with its limitations: Between patients and healthy controls, no significant difference in CD8+ Simpson's diversity was found (P=0.060). Around 31 CD8+ CDR3 sequences were shared between patients and controls but appeared highly expressed in patients and within their immunodominant clones.

The clonotype comes from a human donor with aplastic anemia. The sequencing input was sorted CD4+, CD8+, or CD8+CD57+ T cells (not recorded which) from PBMCs.

The CDR3 protein: CASSSYVAPQETRYF. The sequence in DNA is TGTGCCAGCAGCTCATACGTAGCTCCCCAAGAGACCCGGTACTTC. The chain is made from TRBV4-2 and TRBJ2-5; too little of a D gene remains to name it. From the cysteine through the phenylalanine, the CDR3 covers 15 amino acids. Of the read, only the CDR3 DNA is kept; its 45 bases are in frame from base 1. According to the germline V gene, CDR1 reads LGHNA and CDR2 reads YNFKEQ.